The 9 T cell receptor beta chains reported below all come from one sample, sequenced in a study of human T cells and chemical hapten exposure. From the RACE reads, TCRdb called clonotypes with MiXCR, one entry per CDR3 protein. The table shows around 110,000 distinct CDR3 sequences, with about 12% occurring only once. Indicated time point: patch test 1, 2 weeks after DPC sensitization. Treatment: therapeutic diphenylcyclopropenone sensitization with weekly scalp DPC. The sample consisted of whole blood, taken in connection with sensitization to the hapten diphenylcyclopropenone (DPC). These receptors all stem from a woman aged 50 to 60 with alopecia areata. Some clones in this sample may be carry-over from other donors' samples.

V and J are TRBV5-5 and TRBJ2-5, with D uncertain. Germline V CDR1 and CDR2: SGHKS, YYEKEE (reference sequence). V shed 2 bases and J shed 4 bases, with 9 bases lying between them. The CDR3 is 13 amino acids. CDR3 protein: CASSFMSRETQYF. DNA for the CDR3: TGTGCCAGCAGCTTTATGTCACGAGAGACCCAGTACTTC.

CDR3 sequence (DNA): TGTGCCAGCAGCCCGGGCCCGACCGGCCCGAACACTGAAGCTTTCTTT. This codes for CASSPGPTGPNTEAFF. V is TRBV7-6 and J is TRBJ1-1; D unclear. V was cut by 5 bases and J by 1 base, with 17 bases left in between. CDR1 is SGHVS, CDR2 FNYEAQ, per germline. This CDR3 has 16 amino acids. Complete variable domain (other parts from reference TRBV7-6 and TRBJ1-1): GAGVSQSPRYKVTKRGQDVALRCDPISGHVSLYWYRQALGQGPEFLTYFNYEAQQDKSGLPNDRFSAERPEGSISTLTIQRTEQRDSAMYRCASSPGPTGPNTEAFFGQGTRLTVV.

Only a few counts were recorded for this clonotype. The V gene is TRBV7-9, the J gene TRBJ2-3; the match to TRBD2 covers 9 bases. CDR1 is SEHNR, CDR2 FQNEAQ, per germline (reference sequence). Trimming took 5 bases from V and 1 from J; bases not matched to a gene: 7. This CDR3 is 16 amino acids long. The CDR3 DNA sequence: TGTGCCAGCAGCCTTAGCATAGCGGGGGGCACAGATACGCAGTATTTT. This codes for CASSLSIAGGTDTQYF.

In this sample, this clonotype turned up a few times. The CDR3: CASSARAGTPGRREMNTEAFF. The CDR3 region has the DNA TGTGCCAGCAGCGCCCGTGCCGGGACACCGGGACGGAGAGAAATGAACACTGAAGCTTTCTTT. This rearrangement joins TRBV9 to TRBJ1-1, with D possibly being TRBD1 (6 bases). Germline V gene data show CDR1 as SGDLS and CDR2 as YYNGEE. The CDR3 runs to 21 residues. With 3 bases removed from V and 0 bases from J, the gap between germline ends came to 30 bases.

This clonotype appeared a few times. V is TRBV20-1 and J is TRBJ2-2; D possibly corresponds to TRBD2 (6 bases). The V and J ends lost 5 bases and 4 bases respectively, with 11 bases between them. CDR1 DFQATT and CDR2 SNEGSKA come from the germline V gene (reference sequence). The CDR3 totals 13 residues. The CDR3 loop is CSAGASATGELFF. DNA for the CDR3: TGCAGTGCTGGAGCTAGCGCCACCGGGGAGCTGTTTTTT.

This chain links TRBV18 with TRBJ2-3; D gene unclear. Germline CDR1 and CDR2: KGHSH and LQKENI. Trimming removed 3 bases from V and 2 bases from J, with 3 bases in between. The CDR3 loop spans 12 amino acids. The CDR3 region has the DNA TGTGCCAGCTCACCCGCCACAGATACGCAGTATTTT. Its translation: CASSPATDTQYF.

At least ten counts were recorded for this clonotype. The chain recombines TRBV14 with TRBJ1-6; the match to TRBD1 covers 10 bases. CDR3 length: 16 residues. From germline, CDR1 is SGHDN and CDR2 FVKESK. Unmatched junction bases numbered 7, after V lost 3 bases and J lost 8 bases. The CDR3 sequence: CASSHLRDRGDSPLHF. CDR3 nucleotides: TGTGCCAGCAGCCACCTCCGGGACAGGGGTGATTCACCCCTCCACTTT.

This clonotype has just a few counts. The CDR3 spells CASSLVVAGGPRNEQYF. CDR3 DNA sequence: TGTGCCAGCAGCTTAGTTGTGGCGGGAGGGCCTAGGAACGAGCAGTACTTC. This chain uses TRBV7-6 with TRBJ2-7; 9 nucleotides agree with TRBD2. CDR3 length equals 17 residues. The junction had 12 bases not matched to a gene; V was cut back by 1 base and J by 5 bases. Germline CDR1 reads SGHVS; CDR2 reads FNYEAQ.

This clonotype was counted at least ten times. The V and J genes are TRBV24-1 and TRBJ2-5; TRBD2 matches 9 bases. Trimming cost V 1 base and J 4 bases; bases outside gene matches: 6. Germline V gene lookup returns CDR1 KGHDR and CDR2 SFDVKD. The CDR3 is 16 residues long. For the CDR3, the DNA is TGTGCCACCAGTGATTTAGGTAGCGGGGGAAGAGAGACCCAGTACTTC. It yields the protein CATSDLGSGGRETQYF.